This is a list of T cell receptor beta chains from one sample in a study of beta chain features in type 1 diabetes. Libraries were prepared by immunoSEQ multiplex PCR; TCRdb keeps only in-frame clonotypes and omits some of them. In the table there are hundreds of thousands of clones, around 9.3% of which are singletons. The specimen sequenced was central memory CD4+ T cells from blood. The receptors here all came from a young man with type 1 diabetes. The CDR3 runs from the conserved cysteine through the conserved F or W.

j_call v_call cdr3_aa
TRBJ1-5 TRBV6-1 CASSVPPGQVINQPQHF
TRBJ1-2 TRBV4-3 CASSQDPGYGDGYTF
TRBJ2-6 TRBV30 CAWSGTTGAQAGANVLTF
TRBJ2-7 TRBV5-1 CASSPAGSGDEQYF
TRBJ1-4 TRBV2 CASIPGQGVSNEKLFF
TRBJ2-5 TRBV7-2 CASSRSRGETQYF
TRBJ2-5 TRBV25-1 CASSGDRGWETQYF
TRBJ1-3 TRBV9 CASSSGTGGRYTIYF
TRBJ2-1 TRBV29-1 CSVGESGFNEQFF
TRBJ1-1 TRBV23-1 CASIPRVRDAFF
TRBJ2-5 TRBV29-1 CSVEGGGETQYF
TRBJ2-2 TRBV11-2 CASRGSGTGELFF
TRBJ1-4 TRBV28 CASSTGQYNEKLFF
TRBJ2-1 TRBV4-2 CASSPVGTAEYNEQFF
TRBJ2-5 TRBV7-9 CASSSLGLGETQYF
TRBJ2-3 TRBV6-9 CASSYSDRTDTQYF
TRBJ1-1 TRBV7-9 CASSFAAGNTEAFF
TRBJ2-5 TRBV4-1 CASSQGSGGAETQYF
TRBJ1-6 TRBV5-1 CASSLGPGQGGSPLHF